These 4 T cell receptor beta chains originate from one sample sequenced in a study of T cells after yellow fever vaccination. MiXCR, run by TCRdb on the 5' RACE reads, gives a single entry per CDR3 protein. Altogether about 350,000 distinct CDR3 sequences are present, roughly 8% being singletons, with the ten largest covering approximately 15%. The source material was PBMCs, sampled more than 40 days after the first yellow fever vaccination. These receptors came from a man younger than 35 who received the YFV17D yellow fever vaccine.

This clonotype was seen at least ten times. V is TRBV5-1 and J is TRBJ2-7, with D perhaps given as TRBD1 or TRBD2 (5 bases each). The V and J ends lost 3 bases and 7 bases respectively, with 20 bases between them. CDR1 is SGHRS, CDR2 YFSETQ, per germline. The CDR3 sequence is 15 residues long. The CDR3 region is CASSSEGATTGEQYF. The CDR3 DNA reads TGCGCCAGCAGCTCCGAAGGGGCCACTACGGGGGAGCAGTACTTC.

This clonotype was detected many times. This CDR3 is CSASEGRKGSRYNEQFF. Written as DNA, the CDR3 is TGCAGTGCTAGCGAAGGCAGGAAGGGATCTAGGTACAATGAGCAGTTCTTC. J is TRBJ2-1 and V is TRBV20-1; D ambiguous. Germline values: CDR1 DFQATT, CDR2 SNEGSKA (reference sequence). This CDR3 comprises 17 residues. The V and J ends lost 3 bases and 4 bases respectively, with 22 bases between them.

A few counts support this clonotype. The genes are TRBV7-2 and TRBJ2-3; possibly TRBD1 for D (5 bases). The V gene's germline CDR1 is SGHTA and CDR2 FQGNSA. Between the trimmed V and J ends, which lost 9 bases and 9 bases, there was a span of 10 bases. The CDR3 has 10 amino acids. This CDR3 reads CASIGETQYF. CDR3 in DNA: TGTGCCAGTATAGGGGAAACGCAGTATTTT. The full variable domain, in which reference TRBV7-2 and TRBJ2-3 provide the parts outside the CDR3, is GAGVSQSPSNKVTEKGKDVELRCDPISGHTALYWYRQSLGQGLEFLIYFQGNSAPDKSGLPSDRFSAERTGGSVSTLTIQRTQQEDSAVYLCASIGETQYFGPGTRLTVL.

The CDR3 here is CASTGPWAFF. The DNA for the CDR3 is TGTGCCAGCACAGGACCTTGGGCTTTCTTT. The chain recombines TRBV5-4 with TRBJ1-1, with D uncertain. V was clipped by 6 bases and J by 11 bases, with 11 bases between them. The CDR3 loop spans 10 amino acids. The germline V gene encodes CDR1 SGHNT and CDR2 YYREEE (reference sequence). The full variable domain, its missing parts supplied by reference TRBV5-4 and TRBJ1-1, is ETGVTQSPTHLIKTRGQQVTLRCSSQSGHNTVSWYQQALGQGPQFIFQYYREEENGRGNFPPRFSGLQFPNYSSELNVNALELDDSALYLCASTGPWAFFGQGTRLTVV.